The entry that follows covers one T cell receptor (beta chain) sequence. No antigen is known for it. These data are taken from a study of graft-versus-host responses after intestinal transplantation. Study-wide background: Transplantation in recipients was multivisceral, liver-intestinal, or isolated intestinal. All recipients were given anti-thymocyte globulin induction, and tacrolimus and steroids were then administered for about three years.

The ends were cut back, 6 bases at V and 2 bases at J, with 10 bases in the middle. CDR1 is MNHEY and CDR2 is SMNVEV in the germline V gene (reference sequence). The CDR3 contains 13 residues. Regarding the study as a whole: Among recipient marrow samples, GvH clones were found; some appeared first in ileum or blood.

TCRdb's copy holds only in-frame clones and misses some; the assay was immunoSEQ multiplex PCR. The sample comprises tens of thousands of clones, more than 70% of which are singletons, and roughly 2.5% rests with the top ten. The chain is built from TRBV27 and TRBJ1-1; possibly TRBD1 for D (5 bases). The clonotype originates from a human donor who received an intestinal transplant. The source material was unstimulated CD8+ T cells sorted from spleen or lymph node cells, sampled before intestinal transplant. The CDR3 protein is CASRGGENTEAFF. As DNA, the CDR3 is TGTGCCAGCAGGGGGGGGGAAAACACTGAAGCTTTCTTT.